Listed below are T cell receptor beta chains from one sample, sequenced in a study of control samples from healthy donors and cancer patients. TCRdb's copy holds only in-frame clones and misses some; the assay was immunoSEQ multiplex PCR. This table holds 95,000 to 150,000 clones, more than 70% found once. Sequencing was done on a sample of blood. Source of these receptors: a man aged 60-69 years in good health. CDR3s include the opening cysteine and the closing phenylalanine or tryptophan. Each record gives: V gene, J gene, D gene, clone size, CDR3 protein, CDR3 DNA. The D gene is left open where the match is weak. Expanded clones are given a class, and other clones once, few, many or no size at all.

>TRBV6-5|TRBJ2-7|.|.
CASSSAGRASYEQYF
TGTGCCAGCAGCTCTGCGGGCAGGGCCTCCTACGAGCAGTACTTC
>TRBV18|TRBJ1-3|TRBD1|.
CASSSEFTGVKRGNTIYF
TGTGCCAGCTCATCGGAGTTTACAGGGGTAAAGAGAGGAAACACCATATATTTT
>TRBV30|TRBJ1-6|TRBD1|once
CAWPTRGLYNSPLHF
TGTGCCTGGCCCACAAGGGGGCTTTATAATTCACCCCTCCACTTT
>TRBV7-9|TRBJ2-5|.|.
CASSLGGGTVQTQYF
TGTGCCAGCAGCTTAGGGGGCGGCACTGTGCAGACCCAGTACTTC
>TRBV1|TRBJ1-3|.|once
CTSSSARPDSTIYF
TGCACCAGCAGCTCAGCGAGGCCCGACAGCACCATATATTTT
>TRBV5-1|TRBJ2-5|.|once
CASSLGQEETQYF
TGCGCCAGCAGCTTGGGCCAGGAGGAGACCCAGTACTTC
>TRBV11-2|TRBJ1-2|TRBD1|.
CASSLGNRGDGGYTF
TGTGCCAGCAGCTTAGGGAACAGGGGAGACGGTGGCTACACCTTC
>TRBV11-1|TRBJ1-5|TRBD1|.
CASSLGQGGQPQHF
TGTGCCAGCAGCCTCGGACAGGGAGGTCAGCCCCAGCATTTT
>TRBV2|TRBJ2-2|.|.
CASKDAGLNTGELFF
TGTGCCAGCAAGGACGCGGGATTGAACACCGGGGAGCTGTTTTTT
>TRBV5-1|TRBJ1-2|TRBD1|.
CASSYPGTGDGYTF
TGCGCCAGCAGCTACCCGGGGACAGGGGATGGCTACACCTTC
>TRBV6-6|TRBJ1-4|.|.
CASSYSTTVEKLFF
TGTGCCAGCAGTTACTCAACCACCGTTGAAAAACTGTTTTTT
>TRBV19|TRBJ1-1|.|.
CASSIKHQMNTEAFF
TGTGCCAGTAGTATCAAACACCAGATGAACACTGAAGCTTTCTTT
>TRBV11-2|TRBJ2-3|.|.
CASRLGEDTQYF
TGTGCCAGCAGATTAGGGGAGGATACGCAGTATTTT
>TRBV6-5|TRBJ1-5|.|.
CASRDIPGGNQPQHF
TGTGCCAGCAGGGATATACCAGGGGGCAATCAGCCCCAGCATTTT
>TRBV18|TRBJ1-6|.|.
CASSPGYRLQATEYSPLHF
TGTGCCAGCTCACCGGGGTATCGGTTACAGGCCACGGAATATTCACCCCTCCACTTT
>TRBV19|TRBJ1-1|.|.
CASSTVLNTEAFF
TGTGCCAGTAGTACCGTTCTGAACACTGAAGCTTTCTTT
>TRBV3-1/TRBV3-2|TRBJ2-1|TRBD1|.
CASSQGDSYNEQFF
TGTGCCAGCAGCCAAGGGGACAGTTACAATGAGCAGTTCTTC
>TRBV11-3|TRBJ2-5|.|.
CASSSFPRAQYF
TGTGCCAGCAGCTCCTTCCCTAGGGCCCAGTACTTC
>TRBV4-1|TRBJ2-2|.|once
CASSHRRLANTGELFF
TGCGCCAGCAGCCATAGGAGGTTGGCGAACACCGGGGAGCTGTTTTTT
>TRBV19|TRBJ2-7|.|.
CASSDGRISYEQYF
TGTGCCAGTAGTGATGGGCGCATCTCCTACGAGCAGTACTTC
>TRBV5-1|TRBJ2-7|.|.
CASSLEVAGSRVYEQYF
TGCGCCAGCAGCCTGGAGGTCGCTGGGAGTCGAGTCTACGAGCAGTACTTC
>TRBV7-2|TRBJ1-5|.|once
CASSLAPGINQPQHF
TGTGCCAGCAGCTTAGCGCCAGGGATCAATCAGCCCCAGCATTTT
>TRBV5-4|TRBJ1-1|.|.
CASSSRDKNTEAFF
TGTGCCAGCAGCTCCCGGGACAAGAACACTGAAGCTTTCTTT
>TRBV19|TRBJ1-2|.|.
CASRTLGTEKNYGYTF
TGTGCCAGTAGGACTCTCGGGACCGAGAAGAACTATGGCTACACCTTC
>TRBV30|TRBJ1-3|.|.
CAWTTTTLSGNTIYF
TGTGCCTGGACAACGACCACCTTATCTGGAAACACCATATATTTT
>TRBV30|TRBJ2-5|TRBD2|once
CASTTGLAAGETQYF
TGTGCCTCGACGACCGGACTAGCGGCAGGGGAGACCCAGTACTTC
>TRBV3-1/TRBV3-2|TRBJ1-3|.|.
CASSLGQSGNTIYF
TGTGCCAGCAGCTTAGGACAGTCCGGAAACACCATATATTTT
>TRBV15|TRBJ1-1|.|.
CATSRDQFQGLSTEAFF
TGTGCCACCAGCAGAGACCAGTTCCAGGGGTTGAGCACTGAAGCTTTCTTT
>TRBV12-3/TRBV12-4|TRBJ1-1|.|.
CASSVYTEAFF
TGTGCCAGCAGTGTTTACACTGAAGCTTTCTTT
>TRBV9|TRBJ2-1|TRBD1|.
CASSRDRGHNEQFF
TGTGCCAGCAGCCGGGACAGGGGCCACAATGAGCAGTTCTTC
>TRBV6-5|TRBJ2-2|TRBD2|.
CASSRLAGVSGELFF
TGTGCCAGCAGCCGACTAGCGGGGGTTTCGGGGGAGCTGTTTTTT
>TRBV5-1|TRBJ2-1|.|.
CASSILDNRRNEQFF
TGCGCCAGCAGCATTCTTGACAACCGGAGGAATGAGCAGTTCTTC
>TRBV18|TRBJ2-1|.|.
CASSRSNEQFF
TGTGCCAGCTCACGAAGTAATGAGCAGTTCTTC
>TRBV19|TRBJ1-5|.|.
CASSPNRGASNQPQHF
TGTGCCAGTAGCCCGAATCGGGGAGCGTCAAATCAGCCCCAGCATTTT
>TRBV5-1|TRBJ2-7|TRBD2|once
CASSLGTSSPHEQYF
TGCGCCAGCAGCTTAGGGACTAGCAGCCCCCACGAGCAGTACTTC
>TRBV19|TRBJ1-5|.|.
CATSEAVSQPQHF
TGTGCCACTAGCGAGGCAGTTTCCCAGCCCCAGCATTTT
>TRBV25-1|TRBJ1-5|.|once
CASSELSTAEGPQHF
TGTGCCAGCAGTGAATTGTCGACGGCGGAGGGGCCCCAGCATTTT
>TRBV19|TRBJ2-3|.|.
CASSVALGLYTDTQYF
TGTGCCAGTTCGGTCGCTCTAGGACTTTACACAGATACGCAGTATTTT
>TRBV6-6|TRBJ2-7|TRBD1|.
CASSSGTGDEQYF
TGTGCCAGCAGTTCCGGGACAGGGGACGAGCAGTACTTC
>TRBV5-1|TRBJ2-3|TRBD2|.
CASGDGGLAGGSTDTQYF
TGCGCCAGCGGGGACGGGGGGCTAGCGGGGGGTAGCACAGATACGCAGTATTTT
>TRBV19|TRBJ2-7|TRBD1|.
CASSNLGQSYEQYF
TGTGCCAGTAGTAACCTGGGACAGTCCTACGAGCAGTACTTC
>TRBV7-2|TRBJ2-2|.|.
CASSPTQRRNTGELFF
TGTGCCAGCAGCCCTACTCAGCGGAGGAACACCGGGGAGCTGTTTTTT
>TRBV5-1|TRBJ1-2|.|.
CASSLALGEHGYTF
TGCGCCAGCAGCTTGGCCCTGGGAGAGCATGGCTACACCTTC
>TRBV6-1|TRBJ1-1|.|.
CASSDLLSGTEAFF
TGTGCCAGCAGTGATCTCCTCAGTGGAACTGAAGCTTTCTTT
>TRBV6-1|TRBJ2-3|TRBD2|.
CASSEALAGGPQDTQYF
TGTGCCAGCAGTGAAGCGCTAGCGGGGGGGCCTCAAGATACGCAGTATTTT
>TRBV18|TRBJ1-4|.|.
CASSAYFGGANEKLFF
TGTGCCAGCTCAGCATACTTCGGGGGCGCGAATGAAAAACTGTTTTTT
>TRBV2|TRBJ2-7|TRBD1|.
CASGAGGYEQYF
TGTGCCAGCGGGGCAGGGGGCTACGAGCAGTACTTC
>TRBV5-1|TRBJ2-2|.|.
CASSLGGRSTGELFF
TGCGCCAGCAGCTTGGGGGGACGGAGCACCGGGGAGCTGTTTTTT
>TRBV5-8|TRBJ1-5|TRBD1|once
CASSLGTGLRNQPQHF
TGTGCCAGCAGCTTAGGGACAGGGCTGCGCAATCAGCCCCAGCATTTT
>TRBV3-1/TRBV3-2|TRBJ2-1|TRBD1|.
CASSQAGTGRNNEQFF
TGTGCCAGCAGCCAAGCAGGGACAGGGAGAAACAATGAGCAGTTCTTC
>TRBV28|TRBJ1-2|TRBD1|.
CASRETGYGYTF
TGTGCCAGCAGGGAGACAGGGTATGGCTACACCTTC
>TRBV5-1|TRBJ2-3|TRBD2|few
CASSLIAGQSTDTQYF
TGCGCCAGCAGCTTAATAGCGGGCCAGAGCACAGATACGCAGTATTTT
>TRBV19|TRBJ2-1|.|.
CASSIGGSWWGNEQFF
TGTGCCAGTAGTATAGGAGGGTCGTGGTGGGGGAATGAGCAGTTCTTC
>TRBV24-1|TRBJ1-2|.|.
CATSDSTWGYTF
TGTGCCACCAGTGATTCTACGTGGGGCTACACCTTC
>TRBV7-8|TRBJ2-2|TRBD2|.
CASSGTSGGAGELFF
TGTGCCAGCAGCGGAACTAGCGGGGGGGCCGGGGAGCTGTTTTTT
>TRBV18|TRBJ1-4|.|once
CASSPPFGSNEKLFF
TGTGCCAGCTCACCACCGTTCGGAAGTAATGAAAAACTGTTTTTT
>TRBV19|TRBJ1-3|TRBD1|.
CASGPYGGQGTNTIYF
TGTGCCAGTGGACCTTACGGGGGACAGGGGACGAACACCATATATTTT
>TRBV6-5|TRBJ2-2|.|.
CASSSLTPDTGELFF
TGTGCCAGCAGTTCCCTTACACCGGACACCGGGGAGCTGTTTTTT
>TRBV5-3|TRBJ2-5|.|few
CARKETQYF
TGTGCCAGAAAAGAGACCCAGTACTTC
>TRBV28|TRBJ1-4|.|.
CASSWVSRGEKLFF
TGTGCCAGCAGTTGGGTCAGTAGGGGCGAAAAACTGTTTTTT